The T cell receptor beta chain described here comes from a study of OX40 agonist ivuxolimab in advanced cancers. Looking at the study overall: The costimulatory receptor OX40 (CD134) was targeted by ivuxolimab, a fully human IgG2 agonistic monoclonal antibody. Of the approximately 50 dose-escalation patients, hepatocellular carcinoma was present in some 19, melanoma in roughly 15, renal cell carcinoma in 9 and head and neck cancer in 9. The purpose of peripheral TCRbeta sequencing was to test whether ivuxolimab changed TCR sequence diversity and led to clonal T-cell expansion. In the dose-escalation cohort, around 80% of patients were male, and the mean age was 60 years with a range of about 23 to 79. The paper covers the monotherapy dose-escalation part of the phase I ivuxolimab trial, which included N of about 56 patients. Prior anti-PD-1, anti-PD-L1 or anti-CTLA-4 therapy was permitted, and roughly two fifths of dose-escalation patients had received checkpoint inhibitors. Partial responses occurred in three dose-escalation patients, of whom one had hepatocellular carcinoma and two had cutaneous melanoma. Intravenous ivuxolimab was administered to patients every 2 weeks at six dose levels: 0.01, 0.1, 0.3, 1.5, 3 and 10 mg/kg. Overall results and qualifications from the work: Low levels of normalized T-cell clonal expansion were also shown by some nonresponding patients. Antigen specificity was not determined for the clonally expanded peripheral T cells. After ivuxolimab, more expanded clones were found on average in CD8+ T cells than in CD4+ T cells. At doses from 0.1 to 3.0 mg/kg, clonal expansion was seen in both CD4+ and CD8+ blood T cells between baseline and week 6. In the 0.1-3.0 mg/kg groups, partial responders had among the lowest normalized peripheral clonal expansion, particularly in CD8+ T cells.

The trial excluded patients who had a history of autoimmune disease or were on systemic immunosuppression. Peripheral blood for TCR sequencing was collected from all dose cohorts at baseline, on cycle 4 day 1, and on cycle 7 day 1. Samples were obtained from an open-label, multicenter, first-in-human phase I dose-escalation trial of ivuxolimab. Adults with locally advanced or metastatic head and neck squamous cell, hepatocellular, melanoma or renal cell carcinoma were enrolled in the trial. Before TCR sequencing, CD4+ and CD8+ T cells were separately sorted from peripheral blood. According to the germline V gene, CDR1 reads SGDLS and CDR2 reads YYNGEE. Between the V and J ends, shortened by 0 bases and 6 bases respectively, the junction contains 7 bases. Its CDR3 holds 13 amino acids, cysteine through phenylalanine. The sequence is cut down to CDR3 DNA, 39 bases in frame from base 1. To sequence the TCRbeta CDR3 region, genomic DNA was isolated from the sorted cells. TCRbeta CDR3 regions were sequenced using the immunoSEQ Assay. This is the immuneACCESS table as TCRdb keeps it, with only in-frame sequences that have V and J called. A part of the clones is gone; compared with another copy, unresolved V genes explain less than half, and the rest is unexplained. The sample profile shows about 100,000 clones; about 96% of them were found once. 2% to 2.5% of the sample goes to the ten largest clones.

In regard to this clone: Its antigen target is currently unknown. Base qualities were left out, and no much larger clone turns up one base away.

This receptor chain uses TRBV9 and TRBJ1-5, with the D gene uncertain. Here the sequenced sample was CD4+ or CD8+ T cells sorted from blood, taken in a trial of the OX40 agonist ivuxolimab. This clonotype originated in an adult with an advanced solid tumor such as melanoma, head and neck, liver or kidney cancer. CDR3 loop: CASSVAVGQPQHF. Read as DNA, the sequence is TGTGCCAGCAGCGTAGCGGTGGGTCAGCCCCAGCATTTT. Reference TRBV9 and TRBJ1-5 proteins supply the regions before and after the CDR3; the full variable domain is: DSGVTQTPKHLITATGQRVTLRCSPRSGDLSVYWYQQSLDQGLQFLIQYYNGEERAKGNILERFSAQQFPDLHSELNLSSLELGDSALYFCASSVAVGQPQHFGDGTRLSIL.